The source of this TCR beta chain is a study of blood T cell repertoires in COVID-19. The protocol was immunoSEQ multiplex PCR, while the TCRdb copy is restricted to in-frame clones and leaves out a portion. The sample has some 250,000 clones, more than 75% seen once. Trimming cost V 4 bases and J 7 bases; bases outside gene matches: 8. The CDR3 totals 15 residues. Germline CDR1 reads SGHAT; CDR2 reads FQNNGV. The sequenced material came from peripheral blood. The origin of this receptor is a woman between 65 and 79 years old with active or convalescent COVID-19. The chain links TRBV11-2 to TRBJ1-2; 11 bases line up with TRBD1. In nucleotides, the CDR3 is TGTGCCAGCAGCTGGACAGGGGGCTTGTTAGGTGGCTACACCTTC. It translates to CASSWTGGLLGGYTF.